Sequencing of this TCR beta chain was carried out in a study of beta chain features in type 1 diabetes (dated by TCRdb to 2017 to 2018). Background for the entire study: Mean age, gender distribution, total cell number and subset yield did not differ between patients and healthy donors. A total of 100 million to 140 million sorted cells were examined across all samples, and the number of cells per subset was strongly correlated with RNA yield. The study compared the TCRB repertoires of sorted circulating CD4+ T cell subsets in recently diagnosed type 1 diabetes patients with those in matched healthy donors. Regulatory and stem cell-like memory subsets were isolated from only 8 patients and about eight healthy donors, whereas naive and central memory subsets came from all 30 or so donors.

Broad study findings and their caveats: Naive, central memory and regulatory TCRB repertoires appeared more similar among patients than among healthy donors. Shorter templates might have been favored by PCR, but patient and control samples were amplified and corrected together, so both groups would have been affected equally by any skew. Patients with type 1 diabetes made fewer insertions and deleted more nucleotides at VDJ recombination sites, implying thymic rearrangement abnormalities. In all four CD4+ subsets, TCRB CDR3 length was moderately but significantly shorter in type 1 diabetes patients. Because cDNA was sequenced instead of genomic DNA, highly expressing activated cells could be over-represented, though the groups showed no difference in activation or CD3 levels. HLA sub-analyses involved small numbers of individuals, so any influence of HLA type on TCRB rearrangement remained unresolved.

The entire amount of isolated RNA was reverse transcribed using the High Capacity cDNA Reverse Transcription Kit, so the sequenced TCRB transcripts were expressed ones. Deep immunoSEQ sequencing was performed on naive, central memory and regulatory T cell samples, with an average of roughly 3.3 million total reads per sample. Sorted cells were lysed in RLT buffer and RNA was extracted with DNase-treated RNeasy Micro or Mini kits, depending on cell number. To prevent cross-contamination, each cell subset was processed individually, whereas patient and healthy donor samples were processed jointly. The immunoSEQ multiplex PCR was used to amplify TCRB sequences from cDNA, yielding 87-bp fragments that span the CDR3 region. Sequencing of the amplicons was done on the Illumina HiSeq platform. Per the original workflow: Synthetic template baselines were used to correct PCR bias computationally, reads within Hamming distance 2 were collapsed, and singletons that could not be merged were discarded. Reads were aligned against IMGT to assign V, D and J genes, CDR3 length and insertions or deletions at six rearrangement sites. Clonotype counts were normalized to sorted cell number within each subset before computing true diversity and Gini coefficients with the tcR R package. The overlap coefficient, calculated on TCRB nucleotide sequences, was used to quantify repertoire sharing. Held by TCRdb, this immuneACCESS table contains in-frame sequences only and omits some clones. Under half of the omission traces to an unresolved V gene where checked; the cause of the rest is unknown. The V and J calls and the clone size are those of that table, but D and trimming were determined from the DNA. The sample table shows 130,000 to 150,000 clones, and less than 9% are seen once. The ten largest account for about 1.4% of the sample.

A single peripheral blood draw of 95 to 150 mL on average was collected from each donor into heparinised tubes. Naive, central memory, regulatory and stem cell-like memory CD4+ T cells were sorted on a BD FACSAria II using a panel including CD45RO, CCR7, CD25, CD127, CD95 and CD27. Every sorted population had a purity above 95%. PBMCs were isolated right away by Lymphoprep density gradient centrifugation and were stained directly, without culture. Samples were stained and sorted in pairs, with one healthy donor and one patient per experiment, so that batch effects were minimized. A note on this clone: No antigen is known for it. The input lacks base qualities; no much larger clone sits a single base away.

The V and J ends are trimmed by 0 bases and 5 bases, leaving 10 bases between them. Via the germline V gene (reference sequence), CDR1 is MNHNY and CDR2 SVGAGI. The CDR3 has 14 amino acids, counting the end cysteine and phenylalanine. Solely the CDR3 DNA is kept, with 42 bases framed from the first base. This clonotype was sampled from a woman in her 30s in good health. This chain is built from TRBV6-6 and TRBJ2-5; D gene: possibly TRBD1, on 6 matching bases. Sequencing was done on a sample of central memory CD4+ T cells from blood. For the CDR3, the sequence is CASSYSWGRETQYF. DNA sequence: TGTGCCAGCAGTTACTCTTGGGGGCGGGAGACCCAGTACTTC.